These 23 T cell receptor beta chains were all obtained from the same sample, sequenced in a study of T-cell memory formation after mild COVID-19. TCRdb independently ran MiXCR on the 5' RACE reads; one entry per CDR3 protein. The table lists about 180,000 distinct CDR3 sequences, around 15% of them singletons. Sequencing was carried out using PBMCs or a T cell subset sorted from them (not recorded which). The origin of the receptors is an adult woman who had mild COVID-19 (a few samples of this study predate the infection). Cell type and time point are not known.

This sequence joins TRBV24-1 and TRBJ2-3; 10 bases line up with TRBD2. The CDR3 length is 15 residues. V was pared by 3 bases and J by 4 bases, with 3 bases of the junction left unmatched. Germline CDR1 is KGHDR and CDR2 is SFDVKD. Here the CDR3 DNA reads TGTGCCACCAGTGATGGGACTAGCGAGCCAGATACGCAGTATTTT. Amino acids: CATSDGTSEPDTQYF.

The chain employs TRBV29-1 and TRBJ2-7, with 7 bases lining up with TRBD1. The CDR3 consists of 12 residues. Losses at the gene ends were 7 bases for V and 7 bases for J; bases not matched to a gene: 10. CDR1 and CDR2 from the germline V gene are SQVTM and ANQGSEA. The chain's CDR3 is CSARWGQKEQYF. The DNA of the CDR3 is TGCAGCGCCCGTTGGGGACAGAAAGAGCAGTACTTC.

This clonotype turned up a few times. The chain links TRBV5-1 to TRBJ2-1; 15 nucleotides align to TRBD2. The CDR3 loop spans 16 amino acids. The ends lost 5 bases at V and 9 bases at J; junction bases unmatched: 9. In germline, CDR1 is SGHRS, CDR2 YFSETQ. The CDR3 nucleotides are TGCGCCAGCAGGTACGGGACTAGCGGGGGGAAGAGTGAGCAGTTCTTC. This encodes CASRYGTSGGKSEQFF.

The chain links TRBV24-1 to TRBJ2-2; TRBD1 agrees at 9 bases. The CDR3 runs to 16 residues. V was pared by 4 bases and J by 4 bases, with 6 bases of the junction left unmatched. Germline V gives CDR1 KGHDR, CDR2 SFDVKD. CDR3 region: CATSDTGTGITGELFF. For the CDR3, the DNA is TGTGCCACCAGTGACACAGGGACAGGGATCACCGGGGAGCTGTTTTTT.

This clonotype was counted between two and nine times. The chain joins TRBV6-5 to TRBJ2-7; possible D gene TRBD1, 6 bases. The CDR3 loop spans 15 amino acids. V lost 0 bases to trimming and J lost 3 bases, with 12 bases between them. CDR1 is MNHEY, CDR2 SVGAGI, per germline. CDR3 residues: CASSYSNRDGYEQYF. The CDR3 DNA sequence: TGTGCCAGCAGTTACTCGAACAGGGACGGCTACGAGCAGTACTTC.

This clonotype was recorded a few times. The genes are TRBV6-1 and TRBJ2-3; possibly TRBD1 or TRBD2 for D (5 bases each). CDR1 and CDR2 (germline): MNHNS, SASEGT. V lost 8 bases to trimming and J lost 0 bases, with 9 bases between them. The CDR3 spans 13 residues. The CDR3 spells CASCEGSTDTQYF. Here the CDR3 DNA reads TGTGCCAGCTGCGAGGGGAGCACAGATACGCAGTATTTT.

V usage is TRBV9 and J usage is TRBJ1-3, with D perhaps matching TRBD1 (5 bases). The CDR3 covers 15 residues. Trimming shortened V by 0 bases and J by 4 bases, and 11 bases separated the two germline ends. Germline CDR1 and CDR2: SGDLS and YYNGEE. As DNA, the CDR3 is TGTGCCAGCAGCGTAGAGGCAGGGTTCGGAAACACCATATATTTT. This translates into CASSVEAGFGNTIYF.

This rearrangement joins TRBV7-2 to TRBJ2-1; TRBD2 agrees at 10 bases. Germline lookup yields CDR1 SGHTA and CDR2 FQGNSA. J gave up 5 bases and V 5 bases, and 12 bases lay outside the gene matches. CDR3 length: 17 residues. CDR3 residues: CASSLMGVAGGNNEQFF. CDR3 coding DNA: TGTGCCAGCAGCCTTATGGGTGTAGCGGGAGGCAACAATGAGCAGTTCTTC.

V is TRBV30 and J is TRBJ2-1, with D unclear. This CDR3 spans 13 amino acids. With 1 base removed from V and 11 bases from J, the gap between germline ends came to 15 bases. Germline CDR1 reads GTSNPN; CDR2 reads SVGIG (reference sequence). In DNA form, the CDR3 reads TGTGCCTGGAGTGGCACGACCCCACGCAAGCAGTTCTTC. The encoded protein is CAWSGTTPRKQFF. The variable domain in full, completed from reference TRBV30 and TRBJ2-1, reads SQTIHQWPATLVQPVGSPLSLECTVEGTSNPNLYWYRQAAGRGLQLLFYSVGIGQISSEVPQNLSASRPQDRQFILSSKKLLLSDSGFYLCAWSGTTPRKQFFGPGTRLTVL.

This chain connects TRBV7-3 to TRBJ2-5; no definite D call. Per germline, CDR1 SGHTA and CDR2 FQGTGA. V was shortened by 8 bases and J by 5 bases, with 15 bases between the two germline ends. CDR3 length: 13 residues. For the CDR3, the DNA is TGTGCCAGCGCACGAGAGCGCGAGGAGACCCAGTACTTC. Translation: CASAREREETQYF.

This clonotype is medium-sized. For the CDR3, the DNA is TGTGCCAGCAGCGACCGGACAGTGTGGGGCTACACCTTC. The encoded protein is CASSDRTVWGYTF. The chain is built from TRBV7-9 and TRBJ1-2; D may be TRBD1 (6 bases). This CDR3 contains 13 residues. Trimming left V 5 bases short and J 8 bases short, with 15 bases between. CDR1 and CDR2 (germline): SEHNR, FQNEAQ (reference sequence).

V and J are TRBV12-3 or TRBV12-4 and TRBJ2-7, with TRBD1 identical over 7 bases. J lost 4 bases, V lost 6 bases, and 3 bases had no gene match. The CDR3 extends over 12 amino acids. The CDR3 protein is CASSGDSYEQYF. In nucleotides, the CDR3 is TGTGCCAGCAGCGGGGACAGTTACGAGCAGTACTTC.

This clonotype was detected many times. The chain uses TRBV5-1 and TRBJ2-1; the D call may be TRBD1 or TRBD2 (5 bases each). V was pared by 5 bases and J by 5 bases, with 11 bases between. This CDR3 comprises 13 residues. From germline, CDR1 is SGHRS and CDR2 YFSETQ. The CDR3 region is CASRLRGDNEQFF. DNA for the CDR3: TGCGCCAGCAGATTAAGGGGAGACAATGAGCAGTTCTTC. Filled out from reference TRBV5-1 and TRBJ2-1, the complete variable domain reads KAGVTQTPRYLIKTRGQQVTLSCSPISGHRSVSWYQQTPGQGLQFLFEYFSETQRNKGNFPGRFSGRQFSNSRSEMNVSTLELGDSALYLCASRLRGDNEQFFGPGTRLTVL.

The chain is built from TRBV20-1 and TRBJ1-2; 7 bases agree with TRBD1. The ends lost 0 bases at V and 0 bases at J; junction bases unmatched: 4. CDR3 length: 15 residues. Germline CDR1 is DFQATT and CDR2 is SNEGSKA (reference sequence). CDR3 sequence reads: CSAREGGGANYGYTF. The CDR3, as DNA: TGCAGTGCTAGAGAGGGAGGGGGCGCTAACTATGGCTACACCTTC.

This clonotype occurred a few times. The chain recombines TRBV6-5 with TRBJ2-7, with 7 bases identical to TRBD2. Germline V gene lookup returns CDR1 MNHEY and CDR2 SVGAGI. The CDR3 consists of 15 residues. J gave up 0 bases and V 4 bases, and 6 bases lay outside the gene matches. The CDR3 sequence: CASSFRRGGSYEQYF. In DNA, the CDR3 is TGTGCCAGCAGTTTCCGTCGCGGGGGCTCCTACGAGCAGTACTTC.

The gene calls are TRBV18 and TRBJ2-7; possible D gene TRBD1, 6 bases. The CDR3 runs 16 residues. The V end lost 2 bases, the J end lost 0 bases, and 14 bases lay between the germline ends. Germline V lookup: CDR1 KGHSH, CDR2 LQKENI. CDR3 bases: TGTGCCAGCTCACCAAGGACAGTCGCTTTCTCCTACGAGCAGTACTTC. Its protein is CASSPRTVAFSYEQYF.

This chain joins TRBV4-1 and TRBJ1-2; TRBD1 matches at 11 bases. The CDR3 extends over 15 amino acids. With 4 bases clipped from V and 3 bases from J, the junction kept 4 bases outside the gene matches. Germline loops: CDR1 MGHRA, CDR2 YSYEKL. The CDR3 region is CASSPRDRGDYGYTF. The CDR3 DNA follows: TGCGCCAGCAGCCCCAGGGACAGGGGGGACTATGGCTACACCTTC.

The chain joins TRBV20-1 to TRBJ2-2; 8 bases fit TRBD1. Germline trimming cut 2 bases from V and 7 bases from J; bases unmatched to any gene: 3. Germline-derived CDR1 and CDR2 are DFQATT and SNEGSKA (reference sequence). The CDR3 has 13 residues. CDR3 DNA: TGCAGTGCTAGACAGGGGGCTTTCGGGGAGCTGTTTTTT. This sequence encodes CSARQGAFGELFF.

This clonotype occurred a few times. The J gene is TRBJ2-7, the V gene TRBV5-1, with D perhaps TRBD1 or TRBD2 (5 bases each). Germline V gene data show CDR1 as SGHRS and CDR2 as YFSETQ. The CDR3 extends over 14 amino acids. V shed 4 bases and J shed 4 bases, with 15 bases lying between them. The chain's CDR3 is CASSLTGTIYEQYF. The CDR3 nucleotides read TGCGCCAGCAGCCTAACCGGGACCATTTACGAGCAGTACTTC.

With regard to this clonotype: The junction does not match germline at one end; this may be a read error. The rearrangement links TRBV7-9 to TRBJ2-1, with a weak D call TRBD2 (5 bases). The CDR3 extends over 11 amino acids. The germline gives CDR1 SEHNR, CDR2 FQNEAQ (reference sequence). CDR3 loop: CASSLGESALF. The CDR3, as DNA: TGTGCCAGCAGCTTAGGGGAGAGTGCCCTTTTC.

Only a few counts were recorded for this clonotype. The J gene is TRBJ1-3, the V gene TRBV11-2, with a weak D call TRBD1 (5 bases). The V end lost 1 base, the J end lost 0 bases, and 13 bases lay between the germline ends. There are 17 residues in the CDR3. Germline V gene lookup returns CDR1 SGHAT and CDR2 FQNNGV. The CDR3 DNA reads as TGTGCCAGCAGCTTAGGGGCAGGGCCCTACTCTGGAAACACCATATATTTT. As protein: CASSLGAGPYSGNTIYF.

Ten or more counts support this clonotype. V and J are TRBV20-1 and TRBJ1-4; D remains unclear. Deletions cut 5 bases from V and 6 bases from J, with 10 bases between. Looked up from germline, CDR1 is DFQATT and CDR2 is SNEGSKA (reference sequence). The CDR3 loop spans 12 amino acids. The chain's CDR3 is CSASDPYEKLFF. CDR3 coding DNA: TGCAGTGCTTCGGATCCTTATGAAAAACTGTTTTTT.

The rearrangement links TRBV20-1 to TRBJ2-5, with 7 positions matching TRBD2. This CDR3 comprises 16 residues. V dropped 2 bases and J dropped 2; count of bases not matched to a gene: 11. Germline V gene lookup returns CDR1 DFQATT and CDR2 SNEGSKA (reference sequence). CDR3: CSARSLRLAAQETQYF. CDR3 nucleotides: TGCAGTGCTAGATCTCTTCGGCTAGCGGCACAAGAGACCCAGTACTTC.